The entry below gives a single T cell receptor beta chain sequence along with its context. This sample was taken from a study of blood T cell repertoires in COVID-19. Study details: Acute and convalescent COVID-19 samples came from the United States, Italy and Spain.

Authors' methods: Researchers report that nucleated cell counts were estimated from reference gene primer amplification. Sequenced by immunoSEQ multiplex PCR; TCRdb stores in-frame clones only, minus some. That table furnishes V, J and clone size, whereas the DNA furnished D and trimming. The data hold about 47,000 clones, with about 89% observed a single time. Trimming pared 5 bases from V and 4 bases from J, leaving 14 bases between. CDR1 is LNHDA and CDR2 is SQIVND in the germline V gene (reference sequence). This CDR3 has 15 residues. Sequenced: peripheral blood. The sequence was obtained from a man in his 70s with active COVID-19. The rearrangement uses TRBV19 and TRBJ1-4, with TRBD1 as a possible D gene (5 bases). The CDR3 reads CASSVQGGNNEKLFF. CDR3 sequence (DNA): TGTGCCAGTAGTGTGCAGGGAGGTAATAATGAAAAACTGTTTTTT.